Following are 19 T cell receptor beta chains from one sample sequenced in a study of brain metastases from non-small cell lung cancer. Sequenced by immunoSEQ multiplex PCR; TCRdb stores in-frame clones only, minus some. The table lists roughly 1,600 clones, 81% of them singletons, with 9% to 10% in the top ten. Sequenced sample: tumor-adjacent normal tissue. The receptor source for this set is a donor older than 35 with non-small cell lung cancer.

This clone has only one observation. The rearrangement links TRBV10-3 to TRBJ2-7; D could derive from TRBD1 or TRBD2 (5 bases each). Trimming removed 4 bases at V and 4 bases at J, with 17 bases between. The CDR3 spans 15 residues. From germline, CDR1 is ENHRY and CDR2 SYGVKD. This CDR3 is CAISVLRDGNYEQYF. CDR3 DNA sequence: TGTGCCATCAGTGTACTCCGGGACGGTAATTACGAGCAGTACTTC.

The V gene is TRBV6-5, the J gene TRBJ2-7; D may be TRBD1 (6 bases). This CDR3 has 14 amino acids. Germline CDR1 is MNHEY and CDR2 is SVGAGI. The germline V and J ends were trimmed by 8 bases and 1 base, with 15 bases remaining between them. The CDR3 is CASGERGKSYEQYF. DNA for the CDR3: TGTGCCAGCGGGGAAAGGGGGAAATCCTACGAGCAGTACTTC.

The chain employs TRBV18 and TRBJ2-3, with 8 positions matching TRBD2. The V gene's germline CDR1 is KGHSH and CDR2 LQKENI. V shed 1 base and J 3 bases; nucleotides not matched to a gene: 9. The CDR3 length is 17 residues. In DNA form, the CDR3 reads TGTGCCAGCTCACCACAGATGGAGGTAGCGGGGACAGATACGCAGTATTTT. It encodes CASSPQMEVAGTDTQYF.

This sequence joins TRBV18 and TRBJ2-2; TRBD2 aligns across 11 bases. Per the germline V gene, CDR1 is KGHSH and CDR2 is LQKENI. The CDR3 extends over 17 amino acids. V shed 0 bases, J shed 4 bases, and the junction held 4 bases outside the gene matches. DNA of the CDR3: TGTGCCAGCTCACCACCGGGACTAGCGGCTTTCACCGGGGAGCTGTTTTTT. It is translated as CASSPPGLAAFTGELFF.

This sequence joins TRBV5-1 and TRBJ2-3; 11 bases line up with TRBD1. CDR3 size: 16 residues. Germline assignment: CDR1 SGHRS and CDR2 YFSETQ. J was trimmed by 7 bases and V by 0 bases; bases with no gene match: 7. CDR3 sequence: CASSLDGQGAENTQYF. CDR3 bases: TGCGCCAGCAGCTTGGATGGACAGGGGGCAGAAAATACGCAGTATTTT.

The chain is built from TRBV9 and TRBJ1-1; D is unclear. Germline loops: CDR1 SGDLS, CDR2 YYNGEE. CDR3 length: 13 amino acids. V shed 0 bases and J shed 0 bases, with 3 bases lying between them. In DNA form, the CDR3 reads TGTGCCAGCAGCGTAGCTGTGAACACTGAAGCTTTCTTT. Protein: CASSVAVNTEAFF.

Of note for this clone: The junction departs from germline at one end; a sequencing error may be responsible. This chain uses TRBV12-3 or TRBV12-4 with TRBJ1-4; D call uncertain. This CDR3 region has 13 residues. The CDR3 protein is CASNLFGNEKLFF. CDR3 in DNA: TGTGCCAGCAATTTATTCGGAAATGAAAAACTGTTTTTT.

V usage is TRBV14 and J usage is TRBJ2-7; no reliable D call. This CDR3 spans 11 amino acids. Germline lookup yields CDR1 SGHDN and CDR2 FVKESK. V lost 0 bases, J lost 6 bases, and 3 bases lay in between. The CDR3 is CASSQEAEQYF. The CDR3 bases are TGTGCCAGCAGCCAAGAGGCCGAGCAGTACTTC.

The rearrangement joins TRBV12-3 or TRBV12-4 to TRBJ2-5, with TRBD2 matching 10 bases. The CDR3 has 13 residues. The V gene end was trimmed by 4 bases and the J gene end by 10 bases; junction bases not matched to a gene: 6. CDR3 bases: TGTGCCAGCAGTTCTAGCGGGAGTAGGAGCCAGTACTTC. Translating it yields CASSSSGSRSQYF.

There are a few counts of this clone. The chain links TRBV5-1 to TRBJ2-2; D gene ambiguous. Deletions cut 0 bases from V and 6 bases from J, with 9 bases between. Germline V gene sequence: CDR1 SGHRS, CDR2 YFSETQ. The CDR3 has 14 residues. CDR3: CASSLEWLAGELFF. CDR3 coding DNA: TGCGCCAGCAGCTTGGAGTGGCTGGCCGGGGAGCTGTTTTTT.

The V call is TRBV5-6, the J call TRBJ2-7, with 11 positions matching TRBD2. This CDR3 region has 16 residues. CDR1 SGHDT and CDR2 YYEEEE come from the germline V gene. Trimming cost V 0 bases and J 7 bases; bases outside gene matches: 9. DNA of the CDR3: TGTGCCAGCAGCTTGGGAGCACCGGGACTAGCGGTTGAGCAGTACTTC. Protein product: CASSLGAPGLAVEQYF.

As concerns this clone: Germline is not matched at one junction end, which may reflect a read error. The chain has TRBV27 and TRBJ2-6; D possibly matches TRBD1 or TRBD2 (5 bases each). The CDR3 contains 16 residues. CDR1 and CDR2 from the germline V gene are MNHEY and SMNVEV (reference sequence). The CDR3 bases are TGTGCCAGCAGTTCGTGGGAGATCTCTGGGGCTAACGTCCTGACTTTC. It is translated as CASSSWEISGANVLTF.

This chain uses TRBV27 with TRBJ1-1; no reliable D call. V was clipped by 3 bases and J by 0 bases, with 5 bases between them. CDR3 length: 13 amino acids. The germline gives CDR1 MNHEY, CDR2 SMNVEV (reference sequence). Here the CDR3 reads CASSLYMNTEAFF. In DNA, the CDR3 is TGTGCCAGCAGTTTGTACATGAACACTGAAGCTTTCTTT.

The V and J genes are TRBV28 and TRBJ2-3; 12 bases align to TRBD2. The germline CDR1 and CDR2 sequences are MDHEN and SYDVKM. With 5 bases clipped from V and 6 bases from J, the junction kept 6 bases outside the gene matches. The CDR3 has 15 residues. CDR3 residues: CASSDTSGRPDTQYF. The CDR3 bases are TGTGCCAGCAGTGACACTAGCGGGAGGCCGGATACGCAGTATTTT.

This clone was detected a few times. Distinct nucleotide sequences in the sample also encode this CDR3. This sequence joins TRBV24-1 and TRBJ2-2, with D possibly TRBD2 on 6 matching bases. Deletions cut 1 base from V and 2 bases from J, with 10 bases between. The CDR3 is 16 residues long. Per the germline V gene, CDR1 is KGHDR and CDR2 is SFDVKD. CDR3 in amino acids: CATSDFTGSNTGELFF. In nucleotides, the CDR3 is TGTGCCACCAGTGATTTCACCGGGAGTAACACCGGGGAGCTGTTTTTT.

J is TRBJ2-3 and V is TRBV27, with 10 positions matching TRBD2. Losses at the gene ends were 6 bases for V and 7 bases for J; bases not matched to a gene: 10. Germline V gives CDR1 MNHEY, CDR2 SMNVEV (reference sequence). The CDR3 covers 15 residues. CDR3: CASRPSGRAGYTQYF. CDR3 nucleotide sequence: TGTGCCAGCAGACCCAGCGGGAGGGCCGGGTATACGCAGTATTTT.

The V gene is TRBV5-1, the J gene TRBJ2-7, with 7 positions matching TRBD2. The CDR3 is 16 residues long. The trim removed 3 bases at V and 6 bases at J, leaving 15 bases unmatched. Per the germline V gene, CDR1 is SGHRS and CDR2 is YFSETQ. The CDR3 loop reads CASSSLVGGPSTEQYF. The CDR3 DNA reads as TGCGCCAGCAGCTCCCTAGTGGGAGGGCCCTCCACCGAGCAGTACTTC. The whole variable domain, filled in from reference TRBV5-1 and TRBJ2-7, reads KAGVTQTPRYLIKTRGQQVTLSCSPISGHRSVSWYQQTPGQGLQFLFEYFSETQRNKGNFPGRFSGRQFSNSRSEMNVSTLELGDSALYLCASSSLVGGPSTEQYFGPGTRLTVT.

The chain combines TRBV14 with TRBJ2-4, with D possibly TRBD1 on 6 matching bases. V dropped 0 bases and J dropped 3 bases, with 12 bases sitting between them. CDR3 size: 16 residues. CDR1 and CDR2 (germline): SGHDN, FVKESK. The CDR3 DNA sequence: TGTGCCAGCAGCCAAGAAAGGACAGTAGGCAAAAACATTCAGTACTTC. Protein: CASSQERTVGKNIQYF.

The DNA for the CDR3 is TGTGCCAGTAGTAAACAGATGAACACTGAAGCTTTCTTT. It specifies CASSKQMNTEAFF. The V call is TRBV19, the J call TRBJ1-1; D remains unclear. CDR3 size: 13 residues. Germline CDR1 is LNHDA and CDR2 is SQIVND (reference sequence). V dropped 4 bases and J dropped 0 bases, with 6 bases sitting between them.